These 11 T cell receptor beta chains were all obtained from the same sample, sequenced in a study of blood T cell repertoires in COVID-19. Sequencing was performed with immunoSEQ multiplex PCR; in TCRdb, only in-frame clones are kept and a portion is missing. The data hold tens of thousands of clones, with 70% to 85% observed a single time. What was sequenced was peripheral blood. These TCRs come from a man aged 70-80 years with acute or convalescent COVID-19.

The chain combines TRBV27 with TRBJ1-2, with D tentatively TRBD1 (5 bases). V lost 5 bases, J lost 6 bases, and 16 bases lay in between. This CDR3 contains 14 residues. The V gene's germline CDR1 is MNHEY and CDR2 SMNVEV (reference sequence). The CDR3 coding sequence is TGTGCCAGCAGTAAATTGGGGGGTTTAGATGGCTACACCTTC. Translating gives CASSKLGGLDGYTF.

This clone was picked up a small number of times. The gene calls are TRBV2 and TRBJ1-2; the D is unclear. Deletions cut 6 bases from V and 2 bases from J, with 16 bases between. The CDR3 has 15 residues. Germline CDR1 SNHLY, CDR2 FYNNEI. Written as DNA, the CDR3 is TGTGCCAGCAGGGCTTCGGCCAGGTTGAACTATGGCTACACCTTC. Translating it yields CASRASARLNYGYTF.

CDR3 bases: TGTGCCAGCTCACCAGCTTCTAGCTTCAATGAGCAGTTCTTC. Its translation is CASSPASSFNEQFF. This chain joins TRBV18 and TRBJ2-1, with a weak D call TRBD2 (5 bases). The CDR3 is made up of 14 amino acids. Trimming cost V 2 bases and J 6 bases, with 11 bases left between them. Germline V CDR1 and CDR2: KGHSH, LQKENI.

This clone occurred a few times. The CDR3 region has the DNA TGTGCCAGCGGGGGGAGTCTTGGGCCTTATGGCTACACCTTC. Translated: CASGGSLGPYGYTF. J is TRBJ1-2 and V is TRBV6-5; possible D gene TRBD1, 5 bases. This CDR3 is built from 14 residues. Trimming pared 8 bases from V and 5 bases from J, leaving 18 bases between. CDR1 MNHEY and CDR2 SVGAGI come from the germline V gene.

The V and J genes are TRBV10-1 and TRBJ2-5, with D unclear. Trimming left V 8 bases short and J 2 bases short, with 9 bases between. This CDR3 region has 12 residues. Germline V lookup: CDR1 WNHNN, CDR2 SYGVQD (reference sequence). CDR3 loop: CASPFIQETQYF. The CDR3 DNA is TGCGCCAGCCCATTCATTCAAGAGACCCAGTACTTC.

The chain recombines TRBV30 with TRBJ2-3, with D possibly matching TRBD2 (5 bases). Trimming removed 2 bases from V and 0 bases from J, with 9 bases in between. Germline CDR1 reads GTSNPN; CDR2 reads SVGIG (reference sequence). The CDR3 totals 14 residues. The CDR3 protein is CAWSPRGSTDTQYF. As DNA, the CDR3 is TGTGCCTGGAGTCCCCGGGGTAGCACAGATACGCAGTATTTT.

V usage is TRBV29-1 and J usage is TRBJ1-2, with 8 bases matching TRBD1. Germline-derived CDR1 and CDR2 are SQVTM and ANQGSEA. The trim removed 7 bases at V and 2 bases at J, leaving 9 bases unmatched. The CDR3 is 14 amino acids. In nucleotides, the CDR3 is TGCAGCGCCAAAGGACAGGGCACGAACTATGGCTACACCTTC. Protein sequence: CSAKGQGTNYGYTF.

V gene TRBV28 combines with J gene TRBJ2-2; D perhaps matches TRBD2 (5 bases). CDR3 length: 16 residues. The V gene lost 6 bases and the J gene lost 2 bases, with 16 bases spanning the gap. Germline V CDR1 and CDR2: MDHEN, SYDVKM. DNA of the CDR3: TGTGCCAGCAGCAGACTTATTTCGGGAAACACCGGGGAGCTGTTTTTT. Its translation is CASSRLISGNTGELFF.

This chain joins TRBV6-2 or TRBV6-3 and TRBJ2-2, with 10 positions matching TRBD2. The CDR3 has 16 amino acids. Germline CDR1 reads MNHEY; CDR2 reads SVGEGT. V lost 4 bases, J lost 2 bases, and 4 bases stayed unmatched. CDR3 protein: CASSSWTSGNTGELFF. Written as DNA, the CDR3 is TGTGCCAGCAGTTCATGGACTAGCGGAAACACCGGGGAGCTGTTTTTT.

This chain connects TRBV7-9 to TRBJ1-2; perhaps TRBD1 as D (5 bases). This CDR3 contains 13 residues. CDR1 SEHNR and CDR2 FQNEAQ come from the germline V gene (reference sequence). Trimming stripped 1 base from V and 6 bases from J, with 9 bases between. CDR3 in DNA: TGTGCCAGCAGCTTAGAAACAGGAGATGGCTACACCTTC. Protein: CASSLETGDGYTF.

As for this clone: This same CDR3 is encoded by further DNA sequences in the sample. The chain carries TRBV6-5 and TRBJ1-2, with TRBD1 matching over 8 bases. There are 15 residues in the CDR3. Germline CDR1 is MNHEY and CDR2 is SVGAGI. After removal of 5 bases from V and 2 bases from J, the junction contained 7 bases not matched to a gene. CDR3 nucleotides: TGTGCCAGCAGTATTTCCGGGACAGGAAACTATGGCTACACCTTC. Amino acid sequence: CASSISGTGNYGYTF.